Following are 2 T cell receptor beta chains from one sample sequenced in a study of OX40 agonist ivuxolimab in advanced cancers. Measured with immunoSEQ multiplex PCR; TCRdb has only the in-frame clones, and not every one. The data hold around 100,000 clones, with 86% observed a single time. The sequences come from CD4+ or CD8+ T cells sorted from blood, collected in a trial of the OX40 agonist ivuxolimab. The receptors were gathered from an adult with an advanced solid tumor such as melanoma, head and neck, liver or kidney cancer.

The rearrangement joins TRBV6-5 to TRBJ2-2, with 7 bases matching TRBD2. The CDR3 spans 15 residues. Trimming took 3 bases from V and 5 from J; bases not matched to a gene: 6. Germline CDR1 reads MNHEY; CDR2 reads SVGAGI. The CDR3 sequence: CASSYERGTTGELFF. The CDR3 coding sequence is TGTGCCAGCAGTTATGAGCGGGGTACGACCGGGGAGCTGTTTTTT.

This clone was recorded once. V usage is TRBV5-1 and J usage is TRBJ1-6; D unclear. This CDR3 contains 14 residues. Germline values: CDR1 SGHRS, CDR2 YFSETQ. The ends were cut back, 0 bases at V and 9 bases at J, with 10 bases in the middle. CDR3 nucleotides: TGCGCCAGCAGCTTGGTCGACGGATCTTCACCCCTCCACTTT. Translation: CASSLVDGSSPLHF.